The 25 T cell receptor beta chains in this list originate from one sample, sequenced in a study of T-cell reconstitution after alpha-beta-depleted transplantation in children. For TCRbeta, the library was prepared with unique molecular identifiers. A single record per CDR3 protein comes from TCRdb applying MiXCR to the PCR reads. This table holds about 310,000 distinct CDR3 sequences, around 25% found once. The sequences come from PBMCs, mostly from graft donor cells, collected 180 days after TCRalphabeta/CD19-depleted stem cell transplant. These receptors all come from a male patient aged 10 to 17 who had a stem cell transplant for acute lymphoblastic leukemia, so the T cells may come from the graft donor.

This clonotype was seen a few times. This chain uses TRBV7-3 with TRBJ2-7; TRBD2 matches 7 bases. This CDR3 is 13 amino acids long. The V gene's germline CDR1 is SGHTA and CDR2 FQGTGA. The V gene end was trimmed by 4 bases and the J gene end by 4 bases; junction bases not matched to a gene: 4. Here the CDR3 reads CASSSSGGYEQYF. In DNA form, the CDR3 reads TGTGCCAGCAGCTCATCCGGGGGGTACGAGCAGTACTTC.

This clonotype was seen a handful of times. The chain employs TRBV12-3 or TRBV12-4 and TRBJ1-1; D gene uncertain. Trimming took 2 bases from V and 2 from J, leaving 12 bases between them. The CDR3 sequence is 15 residues long. The CDR3 nucleotides are TGTGCCAGCAGTTTATATGTGGGTCGCAACACTGAAGCTTTCTTT. It specifies CASSLYVGRNTEAFF.

This clonotype was seen a handful of times. The chain is built from TRBV5-5 and TRBJ2-7; TRBD1 or TRBD2 may be the D gene (5 bases each). The V gene's germline CDR1 is SGHKS and CDR2 YYEKEE (reference sequence). V dropped 3 bases and J dropped 2 bases, with 12 bases sitting between them. The CDR3 spans 14 residues. In DNA, the CDR3 is TGTGCCAGCAGCTGGGGGTCTCCGACCTACGAGCAGTACTTC. Translating gives CASSWGSPTYEQYF.

The V gene is TRBV10-1, the J gene TRBJ1-6; no clear D. V lost 2 bases and J lost 8, with 4 bases in between. CDR3 size: 12 residues. Per germline, CDR1 WNHNN and CDR2 SYGVQD (reference sequence). This chain's CDR3 is CASSEGYSPLHF. The CDR3 bases are TGCGCCAGCAGTGAGGGGTATTCACCCCTCCACTTT.

This clonotype was found a few times. This rearrangement joins TRBV10-3 to TRBJ2-1; 8 bases map to TRBD1. Germline V gene sequence: CDR1 ENHRY, CDR2 SYGVKD. The CDR3 has 12 amino acids. The V segment lost 6 bases and the J segment 15 bases; nucleotides outside the gene matches: 10. Here the CDR3 DNA reads TGTGCCATCAGCCCAGGGGGCGAATTGAGGTTCTTC. It translates to CAISPGGELRFF.

The table lists this clonotype with a few counts. The chain uses TRBV5-1 and TRBJ2-5, with TRBD1 matching over 9 bases. CDR1 is SGHRS, CDR2 YFSETQ, per germline. The CDR3 has 17 residues. With 3 bases clipped from V and 4 bases from J, the junction kept 13 bases outside the gene matches. The DNA of the CDR3 is TGCGCCAGCAGCTCGATCCTGACAGGGGGAAGTGGAGAGACCCAGTACTTC. Translation: CASSSILTGGSGETQYF.

This chain uses TRBV5-1 with TRBJ2-4; D is possibly TRBD2 (5 bases). CDR3 size: 13 residues. The V end lost 7 bases, the J end lost 7 bases, and 15 bases lay between the germline ends. Germline CDR1 SGHRS, CDR2 YFSETQ. CDR3 DNA: TGCGCCAGCCGAACGGGATATGGGAACATTCAGTACTTC. The encoded protein is CASRTGYGNIQYF.

The rearrangement uses TRBV3-1 and TRBJ2-1, with D possibly being TRBD2 (5 bases). Per the germline V gene, CDR1 is LGHDT and CDR2 is YNNKEL (reference sequence). CDR3 length: 15 amino acids. V gave up 4 bases and J gave up 6 bases, with 16 bases separating them. In DNA, the CDR3 is TGTGCCAGCAGCCCGGTTCGGGGTAGGGTCAATGAGCAGTTCTTC. As protein: CASSPVRGRVNEQFF.

This clonotype turned up a few times. V gene TRBV20-1 combines with J gene TRBJ2-7; D possibly corresponds to TRBD1 (6 bases). The CDR3 runs to 15 residues. Germline CDR1 reads DFQATT; CDR2 reads SNEGSKA (reference sequence). Trimming removed 2 bases at V and 0 bases at J, with 14 bases between. The CDR3 nucleotides read TGCAGTGCTAGACTACAGGGCCCGAGCTCCTACGAGCAGTACTTC. This translates into CSARLQGPSSYEQYF.

The rearrangement joins TRBV7-9 to TRBJ2-4, with 13 bases that match TRBD2. Germline lookup yields CDR1 SEHNR and CDR2 FQNEAQ (reference sequence). Germline trimming cut 6 bases from V and 8 bases from J; bases unmatched to any gene: 7. This CDR3 region has 15 residues. DNA for the CDR3: TGTGCCAGCAGTTCGACTAGCGGGAGGTCGTACATTCAGTACTTC. Protein sequence: CASSSTSGRSYIQYF.

The rearrangement joins TRBV4-1 to TRBJ1-4; 7 bases line up with TRBD1. The CDR3 loop spans 15 amino acids. V lost 4 bases and J lost 6; bases outside the gene matches: 8. Germline loops: CDR1 MGHRA, CDR2 YSYEKL. CDR3 residues: CASSPRDSLYEKLFF. CDR3 coding DNA: TGCGCCAGCAGCCCCCGGGACAGCCTTTATGAAAAACTGTTTTTT.

This chain connects TRBV5-1 to TRBJ2-3; possible D gene TRBD2, 6 bases. Germline CDR1 and CDR2: SGHRS and YFSETQ. V dropped 4 bases and J dropped 2 bases, with 23 bases sitting between them. The CDR3 totals 18 residues. The CDR3 DNA reads TGCGCCAGCAGCCCAACGTTTGGGACCGGGAGTATCACAGATACGCAGTATTTT. Residues: CASSPTFGTGSITDTQYF. Using reference TRBV5-1 and TRBJ2-3 for the parts outside the CDR3, the full variable domain is KAGVTQTPRYLIKTRGQQVTLSCSPISGHRSVSWYQQTPGQGLQFLFEYFSETQRNKGNFPGRFSGRQFSNSRSEMNVSTLELGDSALYLCASSPTFGTGSITDTQYFGPGTRLTVL.

Only a few counts were recorded for this clonotype. The V call is TRBV7-3, the J call TRBJ2-3; 12 bases agree with TRBD1. The length of the CDR3 is 17 residues. Per germline, CDR1 SGHTA and CDR2 FQGTGA. The junction had 9 bases not matched to a gene; V was cut back by 5 bases and J by 3 bases. This chain's CDR3 is CASSPFRDRGLTDTQYF. The CDR3 DNA reads as TGTGCCAGCAGCCCCTTTCGGGACAGGGGGCTTACAGATACGCAGTATTTT.

This clonotype was seen many times. The genes are TRBV29-1 and TRBJ2-3, with D possibly called TRBD1 or TRBD2 (5 bases each). The CDR3 totals 17 residues. The germline V gene has CDR1 SQVTM and CDR2 ANQGSEA. V was trimmed by 1 base and J by 3 bases, leaving 20 bases between them. The CDR3 nucleotides read TGCAGCGTTGAAGGCCTGACAGAGGGCCGGCGGACAGATACGCAGTATTTT. Protein product: CSVEGLTEGRRTDTQYF.

This clonotype was observed a few times. This chain links TRBV4-1 with TRBJ2-7; D unclear. The CDR3 is 14 residues long. The V gene's germline CDR1 is MGHRA and CDR2 YSYEKL. Trimming took off 4 bases at V and 2 bases at J, with 12 bases between the two ends. In DNA form, the CDR3 reads TGCGCCAGCAGCCCGGAAGGGTTGGCCTACGAGCAGTACTTC. It is translated as CASSPEGLAYEQYF.

Only a few counts were recorded for this clonotype. CDR3 DNA sequence: TGTGCCAGCTCCACTAGCGGGATTGGAGGGACCCAGTACTTC. This translates into CASSTSGIGGTQYF. The chain uses TRBV27 and TRBJ2-5; 10 nucleotides align to TRBD2. Germline V gene data show CDR1 as MNHEY and CDR2 as SMNVEV (reference sequence). CDR3 length equals 14 residues. V lost 8 bases, J lost 7 bases, and 10 bases stayed unmatched.

The chain combines TRBV12-3 or TRBV12-4 with TRBJ1-5; D remains unclear. Deletions cut 3 bases from V and 0 bases from J, with 9 bases between. The CDR3 contains 15 residues. CDR3 DNA: TGTGCCAGCAGTTTGATAGGTCCTAGCAATCAGCCCCAGCATTTT. This codes for CASSLIGPSNQPQHF.

The J gene is TRBJ2-5, the V gene TRBV20-1, with 7 bases matching TRBD2. The junction had 6 bases not matched to a gene; V was cut back by 6 bases and J by 5 bases. The germline V gene has CDR1 DFQATT and CDR2 SNEGSKA (reference sequence). The CDR3 extends over 12 amino acids. CDR3 residues: CSAPGGGETQYF. CDR3 bases: TGCAGTGCCCCGGGGGGAGGGGAGACCCAGTACTTC.

This clonotype has just a few counts. J is TRBJ2-5 and V is TRBV5-1; 12 bases fit TRBD2. The CDR3 consists of 16 residues. The V gene's germline CDR1 is SGHRS and CDR2 YFSETQ. Losses at the gene ends were 4 bases for V and 4 bases for J; bases not matched to a gene: 8. The CDR3 spells CASSRSSSGRGETQYF. CDR3 DNA sequence: TGCGCCAGCAGCAGATCGTCTAGCGGGAGGGGAGAGACCCAGTACTTC.

This clonotype showed up many times. The rearrangement links TRBV7-2 to TRBJ2-1, with a tentative D call TRBD2 (5 bases). The germline V gene encodes CDR1 SGHTA and CDR2 FQGNSA. This CDR3 comprises 15 residues. Trimming removed 1 base at V and 6 bases at J, with 13 bases between. In nucleotides, the CDR3 is TGTGCCAGCAGCTTAGTTGGTAGCGTGGGCAATGAGCAGTTCTTC. Translating gives CASSLVGSVGNEQFF.

The table lists this clonotype with a few counts. This chain uses TRBV6-5 with TRBJ2-1; weak D call: TRBD2 (5 bases). Per germline, CDR1 MNHEY and CDR2 SVGAGI. The CDR3 covers 15 residues. V dropped 2 bases and J dropped 0 bases, with 8 bases sitting between them. The DNA for the CDR3 is TGTGCCAGCAGTTACGGACTGAACTCCTACAATGAGCAGTTCTTC. Translating it yields CASSYGLNSYNEQFF.

This clonotype was picked up a small number of times. The chain is built from TRBV9 and TRBJ1-4, with TRBD1 identical over 7 bases. V was pared by 0 bases and J by 6 bases, with 2 bases of the junction left unmatched. Germline V gene sequence: CDR1 SGDLS, CDR2 YYNGEE. The CDR3 contains 14 residues. CDR3 protein: CASSVAGTDEKLFF. The CDR3 nucleotides read TGTGCCAGCAGCGTAGCAGGGACAGATGAAAAACTGTTTTTT.

The V call is TRBV2, the J call TRBJ1-6; D call uncertain. Germline V lookup: CDR1 SNHLY, CDR2 FYNNEI. With 2 bases removed from V and 7 bases from J, the gap between germline ends came to 12 bases. This CDR3 has 15 residues. The CDR3 coding sequence is TGTGCCAGCAGTGAATCGGCCGTGTGGAATTCACCCCTCCACTTT. Residues: CASSESAVWNSPLHF. Based on the CDR3 plus reference TRBV2 and TRBJ1-6, the full variable domain is EPEVTQTPSHQVTQMGQEVILRCVPISNHLYFYWYRQILGQKVEFLVSFYNNEISEKSEIFDDQFSVERPDGSNFTLKIRSTKLEDSAMYFCASSESAVWNSPLHFGNGTRLTVT.

The rearrangement joins TRBV29-1 to TRBJ1-1; D might be TRBD1 (6 bases). Germline lookup yields CDR1 SQVTM and CDR2 ANQGSEA. The CDR3 has 15 residues. With 7 bases removed from V and 0 bases from J, the gap between germline ends came to 18 bases. The CDR3, as DNA: TGCAGCGCCGATCCCCCCGGGACATTGAACACTGAAGCTTTCTTT. This sequence encodes CSADPPGTLNTEAFF.

This clonotype was seen at least ten times. CDR3 sequence: CASSLGQGVYGYTF. The CDR3 bases are TGTGCCAGCAGCTTAGGACAGGGCGTCTATGGCTACACCTTC. The V call is TRBV7-2, the J call TRBJ1-2; 7 bases map to TRBD1. The CDR3 length is 14 residues. The junction had 3 bases not matched to a gene; V was cut back by 1 base and J by 4 bases. CDR1 and CDR2 from the germline V gene are SGHTA and FQGNSA. Full variable domain (outside the CDR3, taken from reference TRBV7-2 and TRBJ1-2): GAGVSQSPSNKVTEKGKDVELRCDPISGHTALYWYRQSLGQGLEFLIYFQGNSAPDKSGLPSDRFSAERTGGSVSTLTIQRTQQEDSAVYLCASSLGQGVYGYTFGSGTRLTVV.